One T cell receptor (beta chain) is described in this entry. The target antigen is unknown. These data are taken from a study of CD8 T cell repertoires and HIV-1 epitope variants. As for the study in general: T cells were stimulated with Twenty-five Gag and Nef peptides separately. Control wells had CMV/EBV/flu peptides, negative Ebola AY9, or no peptide. Study results and caveats: Four to six clonotypes recognized Nef KF9, one HW9, none TAALDMSHF. Roughly nine TCR beta clonotypes were antigen-specific, roughly six apparently recognizing autologous or escape variants.

The table came from immunoSEQ multiplex PCR; TCRdb's copy has only in-frame clones and leaves some out. This table holds about 90,000 clones, around 67% found once. The sample was uncultured baseline CD8+ T cells from peripheral blood mononuclear cells (PBMCs). The receptor was derived from a male donor with HIV.

The DNA of the CDR3 is TGTGCCAGCAGCGTAGGGGACAGGGGGCGCGTGACTGAAAAACTGTTTTTT. Translation: CASSVGDRGRVTEKLFF. The rearrangement joins TRBV9 to TRBJ1-4, with 12 bases identical to TRBD1. The V gene end was trimmed by 0 bases and the J gene end by 7 bases; junction bases not matched to a gene: 7. CDR3 size: 17 residues. The germline gives CDR1 SGDLS, CDR2 YYNGEE.